Below, one T cell receptor beta chain is given with its context. Its binding antigen is unknown. No clone much larger than this one lies a single base away; base qualities are absent. Via the germline V gene, CDR1 is MDHEN and CDR2 SYDVKM. Trimming costs V 2 bases and J 1 base, and their ends lie 11 bases apart. The CDR3 covers 16 residues, taking in both the cysteine and the phenylalanine. Only the CDR3 region is kept as DNA, spanning 48 bases read in frame from base 1. This sample stems from a study of T cell responses to AZD1222 COVID-19 vaccine (dated by TCRdb to the early 2020s). Describing the broader study: TCR sequencing covered more than 230 trial participants: 207 given two doses of AZD1222 and 26 given two doses of MenACWY control vaccine. Trial participants were enrolled by age into subgroups of 18-55, 56-69 and 70-plus years, and roughly 150, 30 and 60 TCR-sequenced participants, respectively, were included in these subgroups.

The time point label on this specimen signifies: about 28 days (+/-7) after the second vaccine dose. Because spike-specific TCR depth and breadth did not differ between the two schedules, AZD1222 recipients who got a second dose at roughly 4 weeks were pooled with those who got a second dose at roughly 12 weeks. Vaccinee samples were obtained from the UK trials COV001 and COV002, which included a single-blind randomized controlled phase 2/3 trial of AZD1222 (ChAdOx1 nCoV-19) in healthy adults. For TCRbeta chain sequencing, PBMC samples were collected from trial participants at day 0 and at day 28 after the second dose. What the authors observed across the whole study: No day 14 peak-response samples were available, so repertoires were characterized only after the peak T cell response. The 56-69-year group was small, and its depth increase did not reach significance, likely because of low power. The vaccine-associated CD4 TCRs covered the entire spike protein, and the dominant responses fell in regions 160-218 and 743-854. Conclusions about previously exposed vaccinees are limited because only six or seven AZD1222 recipients were SARS-CoV-2 seropositive at baseline. Most participants were white British and females outnumbered males, and the authors suggested that clonal diversity may have been underestimated. Reportedly, close to half of the unique spike-specific TCRs recognized epitopes lying outside the regions that are mutated in the B.1.351 and B.1.1.7 variants. A significant rise in spike-specific TCR breadth and depth was observed after two AZD1222 doses relative to day 0 and relative to MenACWY recipients.

The CDR3 regions of human TCRbeta chains were analyzed by immunosequencing. In the original analysis: TCRs in the repertoires were compared against a reference library of SARS-CoV-2-specific TCRs that had been generated with the MIRA antigen-specificity platform. Breadth was defined as the fraction of unique TCRs that were SARS-CoV-2-associated. Depth was defined as the fraction of total T cells that were SARS-CoV-2-associated. Each spike-specific TCR was assigned to its reactive spike region and to a CD4 or CD8 class using the MIRA data. Log10-transformed breadth and depth values were compared by one-way ANOVA with Sidak's multiple comparisons tests. The table was pulled from immuneACCESS by TCRdb, which kept in-frame rearrangements only. Such tables lose some clones; where checked, under half of the loss comes from unresolved V genes, and the rest has no known cause. V and J calls and clone size are copied from that table; D and trimming were computed from the DNA. The sample table shows 150,000 to 200,000 clones, and 88% are seen once. Roughly a quarter of the sample is in the top ten clones.

The sequence is built from TRBV28 and TRBJ1-4; too little of a D gene remains to name it. The sequence derives from an adult who received the AZD1222 COVID-19 vaccine. Source: peripheral blood, taken 28 days after the second AZD1222 dose. CDR3 protein: CASSLGGPGTNEKLFF. The nucleotides read TGTGCCAGCAGTTTAGGAGGGCCCGGAACTAATGAAAAACTGTTTTTT.